This entry concerns a single TCR beta chain. The data are from a study of CD8+ T cells in alopecia areata. The V gene's germline CDR1 is SGHRS and CDR2 YFSETQ. The CDR3 runs 13 residues. Trimming took off 0 bases at V and 8 bases at J, with 8 bases between the two ends. RNA, once extracted, was reverse transcribed into cDNA for use as the sequencing template. TCRdb's table, derived via immunoSEQ multiplex PCR, lists solely in-frame clones and lacks some. Among 200,000 or so clones listed, around three fifths were seen once. The origin of this receptor is a human donor with alopecia areata. The V and J genes are TRBV5-1 and TRBJ1-4, with D unresolved. This sample comprised CD4+ T cells sorted from blood, obtained at week 0. CDR3 sequence: CASSLDGVEKLFF. The CDR3 coding sequence is TGCGCCAGCAGCTTGGACGGCGTGGAAAAACTGTTTTTT. The entire variable domain, with the rest obtained from reference TRBV5-1 and TRBJ1-4, is as follows: KAGVTQTPRYLIKTRGQQVTLSCSPISGHRSVSWYQQTPGQGLQFLFEYFSETQRNKGNFPGRFSGRQFSNSRSEMNVSTLELGDSALYLCASSLDGVEKLFFGSGTQLSVL.